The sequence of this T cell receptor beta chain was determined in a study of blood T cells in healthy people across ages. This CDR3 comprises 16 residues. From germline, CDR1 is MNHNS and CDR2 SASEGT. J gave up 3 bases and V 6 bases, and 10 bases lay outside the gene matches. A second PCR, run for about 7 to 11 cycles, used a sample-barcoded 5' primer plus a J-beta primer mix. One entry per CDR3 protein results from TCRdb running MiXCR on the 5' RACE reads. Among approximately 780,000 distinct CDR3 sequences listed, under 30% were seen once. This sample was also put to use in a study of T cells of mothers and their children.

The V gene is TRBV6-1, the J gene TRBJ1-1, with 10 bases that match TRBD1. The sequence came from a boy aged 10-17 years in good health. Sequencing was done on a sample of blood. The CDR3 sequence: CASRPGTGVPYTEAFF. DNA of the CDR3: TGTGCCAGCAGACCCGGGACAGGGGTTCCTTACACTGAAGCTTTCTTT.